Below, 31 T cell receptor beta chains from the same sample are listed, as sequenced in a study of blood T cell repertoires in COVID-19. This table comes from immunoSEQ multiplex PCR, and its TCRdb copy is limited to in-frame clones, with some not included. The table records more than 200,000 clones, about 86% of them present only once. Sequenced: peripheral blood. These receptor sequences come from a man between 25 and 39 years old with active or convalescent COVID-19.

The rearrangement links TRBV4-3 to TRBJ2-7, with D possibly being TRBD1 (7 bases). The CDR3 has 16 amino acids. The V gene lost 4 bases and the J gene lost 2 bases, with 18 bases spanning the gap. Germline loops: CDR1 LGHNA, CDR2 YSLEER. The CDR3: CASSPMTGRNTYEQYF. The DNA of the CDR3 is TGCGCCAGCAGCCCTATGACAGGGAGGAACACCTACGAGCAGTACTTC.

This clone is labeled as medium-sized. The chain employs TRBV3-1 (or the pseudogene TRBV3-2) and TRBJ2-7; weak D call: TRBD1 (6 bases). CDR1 LGHDT and CDR2 YNNKEL come from the germline V gene (reference sequence). Trimming pared 4 bases from V and 6 bases from J, leaving 13 bases between. The CDR3 loop spans 13 amino acids. CDR3 DNA sequence: TGTGCCAGCAGCCCAACGACAGGCGGCGAGCAGTACTTC. Amino acids: CASSPTTGGEQYF.

A few counts support this clone. J is TRBJ2-7 and V is TRBV10-1, with D possibly being TRBD1 (5 bases). Trimming took off 6 bases at V and 4 bases at J, with 10 bases between the two ends. CDR3 length: 12 amino acids. In germline, CDR1 is WNHNN, CDR2 SYGVQD (reference sequence). CDR3 region: CASSSGSYEQYF. The DNA for the CDR3 is TGCGCCAGCAGCTCAGGGTCATACGAGCAGTACTTC.

This clone has only a few counts. The CDR3 region is CASSGASEETQYF. CDR3 in DNA: TGTGCCAGCAGCGGGGCTAGCGAAGAGACCCAGTACTTC. This chain connects TRBV9 to TRBJ2-5; maybe TRBD2 (6 bases). Trimming pared 3 bases from V and 3 bases from J, leaving 9 bases between. The CDR3 contains 13 residues. Germline assignment: CDR1 SGDLS and CDR2 YYNGEE.

This clone was seen once. The rearrangement joins TRBV19 to TRBJ1-1, with a possible D match to TRBD1 (6 bases). CDR3 length: 13 amino acids. From germline, CDR1 is LNHDA and CDR2 SQIVND (reference sequence). The V and J ends lost 7 bases and 3 bases respectively, with 12 bases between them. The CDR3 DNA sequence: TGTGCCAGTACCGGGACAAAGCACACTGAAGCTTTCTTT. It codes for CASTGTKHTEAFF.

The chain joins TRBV6-2 or TRBV6-3 to TRBJ1-2; 7 bases match TRBD1. Germline values: CDR1 MNHEY, CDR2 SVGEGT. The CDR3 loop spans 19 amino acids. V shed 2 bases, J shed 4 bases, and the junction held 19 bases outside the gene matches. CDR3 nucleotides: TGTGCCAGCAGTTACCCCGAAGTGTACGGGACAGTCCGTACCTATGGCTACACCTTC. This sequence encodes CASSYPEVYGTVRTYGYTF.

This clone occurred once. The sample carries other DNA sequences with the same CDR3. The rearrangement links TRBV9 to TRBJ2-7; D is unclear. V was cut by 0 bases and J by 0 bases, with 4 bases left in between. Germline CDR1 is SGDLS and CDR2 is YYNGEE. CDR3 length equals 13 residues. CDR3 sequence (DNA): TGTGCCAGCAGCGTAGCGTCCTCCTACGAGCAGTACTTC. This translates into CASSVASSYEQYF. The full variable domain, completed using reference TRBV9 and TRBJ2-7, is DSGVTQTPKHLITATGQRVTLRCSPRSGDLSVYWYQQSLDQGLQFLIQYYNGEERAKGNILERFSAQQFPDLHSELNLSSLELGDSALYFCASSVASSYEQYFGPGTRLTVT.

This clone occurred once. V gene TRBV4-1 combines with J gene TRBJ1-1; no firm D call. CDR3 length: 16 amino acids. V dropped 4 bases and J dropped 0 bases, with 15 bases sitting between them. Per germline, CDR1 MGHRA and CDR2 YSYEKL. The CDR3 sequence: CASSPTGAGVNTEAFF. DNA of the CDR3: TGCGCCAGCAGCCCGACGGGAGCAGGAGTGAACACTGAAGCTTTCTTT.

On this clone itself: The same CDR3 is also encoded by other DNA sequences in this sample. The genes are TRBV27 and TRBJ1-4; D not certain. V dropped 3 bases and J dropped 8 bases, with 7 bases sitting between them. Germline CDR1 reads MNHEY; CDR2 reads SMNVEV (reference sequence). This CDR3 has 12 residues. The CDR3 DNA is TGTGCCAGCAGTTTTTCGGGGGAAAAACTGTTTTTT. Its translation is CASSFSGEKLFF. The full variable domain, in which reference TRBV27 and TRBJ1-4 provide the parts outside the CDR3, is EAQVTQNPRYLITVTGKKLTVTCSQNMNHEYMSWYRQDPGLGLRQIYYSMNVEVTDKGDVPEGYKVSRKEKRNFPLILESPSPNQTSLYFCASSFSGEKLFFGSGTQLSVL.

V usage is TRBV3-1 (or the pseudogene TRBV3-2) and J usage is TRBJ2-7; D is undetermined. V was shortened by 0 bases and J by 7 bases, with 10 bases between the two germline ends. Germline CDR1 is LGHDT and CDR2 is YNNKEL (reference sequence). This CDR3 spans 13 amino acids. As DNA, the CDR3 is TGTGCCAGCAGCCAAGATCTGGGCAGGGAGCAGTACTTC. It specifies CASSQDLGREQYF.

This clone was detected only once. This chain uses TRBV24-1 with TRBJ2-7; 10 bases map to TRBD1. The CDR3 contains 19 residues. The germline CDR1 and CDR2 sequences are KGHDR and SFDVKD. V gave up 3 bases and J gave up 2 bases; unmatched junction bases: 15. The CDR3 protein is CATSDPVRDRGLNAYEQYF. The CDR3 DNA sequence: TGTGCCACCAGTGATCCAGTCCGGGACAGGGGCCTCAATGCCTACGAGCAGTACTTC.

This chain connects TRBV6-2 or TRBV6-3 to TRBJ1-3, with D unresolved. Trimming cost V 0 bases and J 0 bases, with 9 bases left between them. The CDR3 runs to 16 residues. Germline assignment: CDR1 MNHEY and CDR2 SVGEGT. The CDR3 DNA reads as TGTGCCAGCAGTTACTCGACTCGGTCCTCTGGAAACACCATATATTTT. This encodes CASSYSTRSSGNTIYF.

The CDR3 DNA reads as TGTGCCAGCAGCCGTGCGACAGGGACTAATGAAAAACTGTTTTTT. It specifies CASSRATGTNEKLFF. This sequence joins TRBV4-2 and TRBJ1-4; 7 bases align to TRBD1. CDR3 length equals 15 residues. Trimming at V came to 4 bases and at J to 2 bases, leaving 4 bases not matched to a gene. CDR1 is LGHNA and CDR2 is YNFKEQ in the germline V gene.

The chain carries TRBV4-2 and TRBJ1-2, with TRBD1 matching 8 bases. Germline CDR1 is LGHNA and CDR2 is YNFKEQ. The CDR3 totals 16 residues. With 4 bases clipped from V and 5 bases from J, the junction kept 12 bases outside the gene matches. CDR3 in DNA: TGTGCCAGCAGCCCCCTGGACAGGGCCCGGTCTTATGGCTACACCTTC. Translated: CASSPLDRARSYGYTF.

The chain couples TRBV29-1 to TRBJ1-2, with 8 bases matching TRBD1. CDR1 is SQVTM and CDR2 is ANQGSEA in the germline V gene. Trimming took 7 bases from V and 3 from J; bases not matched to a gene: 7. This CDR3 has 13 residues. Written as DNA, the CDR3 is TGCAGCGCAACAGGGGGGTTGGACTATGGCTACACCTTC. Residues: CSATGGLDYGYTF. Using reference TRBV29-1 and TRBJ1-2 for the parts outside the CDR3, the full variable domain is SAVISQKPSRDICQRGTSLTIQCQVDSQVTMMFWYRQQPGQSLTLIATANQGSEATYESGFVIDKFPISRPNLTFSTLTVSNMSPEDSSIYLCSATGGLDYGYTFGSGTRLTVV.

V gene TRBV15 combines with J gene TRBJ1-1; D unclear. CDR3 length: 18 amino acids. Between the trimmed V and J ends, which lost 0 bases and 1 base, there was a span of 18 bases. Germline CDR1 is LNHNV and CDR2 is YYDKDF (reference sequence). The CDR3 loop is CATSRDYGGLLGNTEAFF. The CDR3 DNA reads as TGTGCCACCAGCAGAGATTATGGCGGACTCCTTGGGAACACTGAAGCTTTCTTT. Complete variable domain (other parts from reference TRBV15 and TRBJ1-1): DAMVIQNPRYQVTQFGKPVTLSCSQTLNHNVMYWYQQKSSQAPKLLFHYYDKDFNNEADTPDNFQSRRPNTSFCFLDIRSPGLGDTAMYLCATSRDYGGLLGNTEAFFGQGTRLTVV.

The chain links TRBV4-3 to TRBJ2-2; D ambiguous. Germline loops: CDR1 LGHNA, CDR2 YSLEER. This CDR3 contains 16 residues. Trimming took 5 bases from V and 5 from J, leaving 18 bases between them. CDR3 residues: CASSSVRMGRTGELFF. DNA for the CDR3: TGCGCCAGCAGCTCAGTCAGGATGGGTAGGACCGGGGAGCTGTTTTTT.

The V and J genes are TRBV5-1 and TRBJ1-6, with 9 bases lining up with TRBD1. The CDR3 covers 17 residues. With 5 bases clipped from V and 7 bases from J, the junction kept 13 bases outside the gene matches. The germline gives CDR1 SGHRS, CDR2 YFSETQ. The CDR3 loop reads CASRPNSGTGLNSPLHF. The CDR3 region has the DNA TGCGCCAGCAGACCAAACTCCGGGACAGGGCTCAATTCACCCCTCCACTTT.

The chain has TRBV11-2 and TRBJ1-2; 8 bases are a match to TRBD1. CDR1 SGHAT and CDR2 FQNNGV come from the germline V gene. The ends lost 5 bases at V and 0 bases at J; junction bases unmatched: 2. The CDR3 loop spans 14 amino acids. The CDR3 region has the DNA TGTGCCAGCAGCCCAGGGGGCCCTAACTATGGCTACACCTTC. Translating gives CASSPGGPNYGYTF. Variable domain in full (rest from reference TRBV11-2 and TRBJ1-2): EAGVAQSPRYKIIEKRQSVAFWCNPISGHATLYWYQQILGQGPKLLIQFQNNGVVDDSQLPKDRFSAERLKGVDSTLKIQPAKLEDSAVYLCASSPGGPNYGYTFGSGTRLTVV.

The J gene is TRBJ1-5, the V gene TRBV9; perhaps TRBD1 as D (5 bases). CDR1 is SGDLS and CDR2 is YYNGEE in the germline V gene. The ends were cut back, 5 bases at V and 3 bases at J, with 15 bases in the middle. This CDR3 is built from 15 residues. The CDR3 here is CASSTVGHYNQPQHF. DNA of the CDR3: TGTGCCAGCAGTACGGTGGGGCACTACAATCAGCCCCAGCATTTT.

The chain links TRBV7-2 to TRBJ2-7, with D possibly TRBD2 on 5 matching bases. The length of the CDR3 is 17 residues. CDR1 and CDR2 (germline): SGHTA, FQGNSA. The V and J ends lost 1 base and 7 bases respectively, with 23 bases between them. CDR3 protein: CASSLDPAGVRGGEQYF. CDR3 DNA: TGTGCCAGCAGCTTAGATCCGGCCGGGGTTAGAGGCGGGGAGCAGTACTTC.

CDR3 amino acids: CASSLTELVGELFF. CDR3 bases: TGTGCCAGCAGCCTGACAGAACTGGTCGGGGAGCTGTTTTTT. The chain recombines TRBV9 with TRBJ2-2; perhaps TRBD1 as D (5 bases). With 4 bases removed from V and 7 bases from J, the gap between germline ends came to 14 bases. The CDR3 sequence is 14 residues long. The V gene's germline CDR1 is SGDLS and CDR2 YYNGEE.

Turning to this clone: The same CDR3 is also encoded by other DNA sequences in this sample. The chain has TRBV29-1 and TRBJ1-1; TRBD1 agrees at 7 bases. Germline V gives CDR1 SQVTM, CDR2 ANQGSEA. The CDR3 covers 13 residues. With V trimmed by 2 bases and J by 3 bases, 3 bases remained unmatched. The CDR3 bases are TGCAGCGTTGAACGGGACAGAGACACTGAAGCTTTCTTT. Translation gives CSVERDRDTEAFF.

The rearrangement joins TRBV7-9 to TRBJ1-1; TRBD1 matches at 7 bases. The CDR3 is made up of 16 amino acids. The germline gives CDR1 SEHNR, CDR2 FQNEAQ (reference sequence). The ends lost 5 bases at V and 5 bases at J; junction bases unmatched: 14. CDR3 sequence reads: CASSRVQGRRGTEAFF. In nucleotides, the CDR3 is TGTGCCAGCAGCCGGGTACAGGGGAGGCGGGGTACTGAAGCTTTCTTT.

The genes are TRBV4-1 and TRBJ1-6; a possible D gene is TRBD1 (5 bases). The CDR3 is 14 residues long. V was clipped by 4 bases and J by 12 bases, with 16 bases between them. CDR1 is MGHRA and CDR2 is YSYEKL in the germline V gene. This CDR3 reads CASSLGGEVQPLHF. CDR3 nucleotide sequence: TGCGCCAGCAGCCTTGGGGGGGAGGTGCAACCCCTCCACTTT.

The rearrangement links TRBV27 to TRBJ2-5, with D perhaps matching TRBD1 (6 bases). Looked up from germline, CDR1 is MNHEY and CDR2 is SMNVEV (reference sequence). Trimming took 6 bases from V and 4 from J, leaving 15 bases between them. The CDR3 contains 14 residues. The CDR3 bases are TGTGCCAGCAGAGGGGGTCGTTTTCCAGAGACCCAGTACTTC. Translation gives CASRGGRFPETQYF.

A few counts support this clone. Other DNA sequences in the same sample also yield this CDR3. The CDR3 DNA reads as TGTGCCAGCAGCCAAGATAGCTCTGGGGCCAACGTCCTGACTTTC. It yields the protein CASSQDSSGANVLTF. The chain links TRBV3-1 (or the pseudogene TRBV3-2) to TRBJ2-6; D is unresolved. The length of the CDR3 is 15 residues. The V gene's germline CDR1 is LGHDT and CDR2 YNNKEL (reference sequence). Trimming removed 0 bases at V and 0 bases at J, with 3 bases between.

The V call is TRBV3-1 (or the pseudogene TRBV3-2), the J call TRBJ1-2, with TRBD1 matching 7 bases. Germline V gene data show CDR1 as LGHDT and CDR2 as YNNKEL (reference sequence). V gave up 4 bases and J gave up 12 bases; unmatched junction bases: 8. There are 12 residues in the CDR3. The CDR3 DNA follows: TGTGCCAGCAGCCTATCAACAGGGGATCACACCTTC. Translated: CASSLSTGDHTF.

The V and J genes are TRBV5-6 and TRBJ2-7; D is perhaps TRBD1 (5 bases). The length of the CDR3 is 11 residues. Germline assignment: CDR1 SGHDT and CDR2 YYEEEE. V was pared by 5 bases and J by 3 bases, with 6 bases between. The CDR3 DNA follows: TGTGCCAGCAGGGACAACTACGAGCAGTACTTC. Residues: CASRDNYEQYF.

The rearrangement uses TRBV6-6 and TRBJ1-1; 7 positions match TRBD1. Trimming took 1 base from V and 1 from J; bases not matched to a gene: 0. This CDR3 has 14 residues. The V gene's germline CDR1 is MNHNY and CDR2 SVGAGI (reference sequence). CDR3 bases: TGTGCCAGCAGTTACTGGGACAGGAACACTGAAGCTTTCTTT. This encodes CASSYWDRNTEAFF.

The V gene is TRBV29-1, the J gene TRBJ1-1, with 9 bases fitting TRBD1. Germline V lookup: CDR1 SQVTM, CDR2 ANQGSEA. The CDR3 loop spans 13 amino acids. V lost 7 bases, J lost 6 bases, and 9 bases stayed unmatched. The CDR3 DNA sequence: TGCAGCGCAGGACAGGGGTCTGCCCCTGAAGCTTTCTTT. The encoded protein is CSAGQGSAPEAFF.